The sample holds a few counts of the clone carrying this T cell receptor (beta chain). This sample stems from a study of shared clonotypes between healthy human individuals. Generated by immunoSEQ multiplex PCR, the TCRdb table keeps only in-frame clones and is missing some. The repertoire has some 1.1 million clones, roughly 80% of them found once; the top ten carry 0.85% to 1%. The CDR3 contains 14 residues. V shed 0 bases and J shed 4 bases, with 9 bases lying between them. The germline V gene encodes CDR1 SEHNR and CDR2 FQNEAQ (reference sequence). The sequence derives from a man aged 18 to 30 in good health. Some clones in this sample may be carry-over from other donors' samples. Sequencing used memory CD4+ T cells from PBMCs. Described subset: CD45RA-negative fraction. This rearrangement joins TRBV7-9 to TRBJ1-2; the D is unclear. The CDR3 DNA is TGTGCCAGCAGCTTAGCGCTTGAGCTCTATGGCTACACCTTC. Translating gives CASSLALELYGYTF.